Shown below are 23 T cell receptor beta chains from a single sample sequenced in a study of shared clonotypes between healthy human individuals. Generated by immunoSEQ multiplex PCR, the TCRdb table keeps only in-frame clones and is missing some. The sample lists over 2 million clones, 85% to 95% occurring once. Sequencing was performed on naive CD4+ T cells sorted from blood. Stated subset: CD45RA+ positively selected. Receptors originate from a man aged 18 to 29 in good health.

The gene calls are TRBV19 and TRBJ1-2; a weak D match, TRBD1 (5 bases). This CDR3 comprises 12 residues. CDR1 is LNHDA, CDR2 SQIVND, per germline (reference sequence). The V and J ends lost 4 bases and 2 bases respectively, with 5 bases between them. CDR3 amino acids: CASSRGNYGYTF. Here the CDR3 DNA reads TGTGCCAGTAGTAGGGGGAACTATGGCTACACCTTC. Full variable domain (missing parts from reference TRBV19 and TRBJ1-2): DGGITQSPKYLFRKEGQNVTLSCEQNLNHDAMYWYRQDPGQGLRLIYYSQIVNDFQKGDIAEGYSVSREKKESFPLTVTSAQKNPTAFYLCASSRGNYGYTFGSGTRLTVV.

J is TRBJ2-2 and V is TRBV29-1; D is ambiguous. Germline CDR1 is SQVTM and CDR2 is ANQGSEA. Trimming stripped 6 bases from V and 3 bases from J, with 14 bases between. The CDR3 is 14 amino acids. CDR3 sequence: CSVLDRPDTGELFF. In nucleotides, the CDR3 is TGCAGCGTCCTTGATCGACCTGACACCGGGGAGCTGTTTTTT.

The V and J genes are TRBV4-1 and TRBJ2-1; 7 positions agree with TRBD1. The V and J ends lost 1 base and 0 bases, in that order; junction bases with no gene match: 3. Germline V gene data show CDR1 as MGHRA and CDR2 as YSYEKL. The CDR3 has 16 amino acids. The CDR3 nucleotides are TGCGCCAGCAGCCAAGCCGGGACAGTCTCCTACAATGAGCAGTTCTTC. Its protein product is CASSQAGTVSYNEQFF.

The J gene is TRBJ1-3, the V gene TRBV5-1; D uncertain. Germline V CDR1 and CDR2: SGHRS, YFSETQ. V gave up 2 bases and J gave up 2 bases, with 8 bases separating them. CDR3 length: 14 amino acids. In DNA, the CDR3 is TGCGCCAGCAGCTTAGGGAAGGCTGGAAACACCATATATTTT. Its protein product is CASSLGKAGNTIYF.

The chain has TRBV7-2 and TRBJ2-2; D call uncertain. Germline V lookup: CDR1 SGHTA, CDR2 FQGNSA. The V end was cut by 3 bases, the J end by 4 bases, with 9 bases between. The CDR3 is 14 amino acids. CDR3: CASSFEQITGELFF. The CDR3 DNA follows: TGTGCCAGCAGCTTTGAACAGATCACCGGGGAGCTGTTTTTT.

A note on this clone: This CDR3 is also generated by other DNA sequences in the sample. This chain links TRBV7-9 with TRBJ1-2; no definite D call. Trimming removed 1 base at V and 7 bases at J, with 7 bases between. Germline V CDR1 and CDR2: SEHNR, FQNEAQ (reference sequence). The CDR3 has 12 residues. The CDR3 loop is CASSLEGFGYTF. As DNA, the CDR3 is TGTGCCAGCAGCTTAGAGGGATTTGGCTACACCTTC.

This clone was found once. Distinct nucleotide sequences in the sample also encode this CDR3. The CDR3 region has the DNA TGTGCCAGTAGTATTCACAATGAGCAGTTCTTC. Its protein product is CASSIHNEQFF. The rearrangement joins TRBV19 to TRBJ2-1, with D uncertain. Germline CDR1 reads LNHDA; CDR2 reads SQIVND (reference sequence). The CDR3 runs to 11 residues. Between the trimmed V and J ends, which lost 3 bases and 5 bases, there was a span of 2 bases.

The V and J genes are TRBV18 and TRBJ1-1, with unresolved D. The V gene's germline CDR1 is KGHSH and CDR2 LQKENI. The V end was cut by 3 bases, the J end by 5 bases, with 13 bases between. The CDR3 covers 14 residues. The CDR3 region is CASSPSIMETEAFF. For the CDR3, the DNA is TGTGCCAGCTCACCCTCAATCATGGAGACTGAAGCTTTCTTT.

V and J are TRBV27 and TRBJ1-6; 9 nucleotides line up with TRBD1. Germline V gene data show CDR1 as MNHEY and CDR2 as SMNVEV (reference sequence). The CDR3 is 13 amino acids. Trimming took 9 bases from V and 7 from J; bases not matched to a gene: 4. The chain's CDR3 is CASKQGANSPLHF. Written as DNA, the CDR3 is TGTGCCAGTAAACAGGGGGCAAATTCACCCCTCCACTTT.

V gene TRBV4-2 combines with J gene TRBJ1-4, with D perhaps TRBD1 (6 bases). The V end was cut by 4 bases, the J end by 8 bases, with 17 bases between. The CDR3 has 15 residues. The germline V gene encodes CDR1 LGHNA and CDR2 YNFKEQ. This CDR3 reads CASSLRAGEGEKLFF. The CDR3 DNA sequence: TGTGCCAGCAGCCTTAGGGCAGGGGAGGGAGAAAAACTGTTTTTT.

This chain uses TRBV9 with TRBJ2-1, with TRBD2 matching 8 bases. The trim removed 3 bases at V and 10 bases at J, leaving 12 bases unmatched. The CDR3 is 15 residues long. The germline CDR1 and CDR2 sequences are SGDLS and YYNGEE. CDR3 sequence (DNA): TGTGCCAGCAGCGCGACTAGCGAGAAATCGGAGGAGCAGTTCTTC. This codes for CASSATSEKSEEQFF.

The rearrangement uses TRBV29-1 and TRBJ1-4; no firm D call. This CDR3 has 12 residues. V was clipped by 4 bases and J by 1 base, with 4 bases between them. Germline V gene data show CDR1 as SQVTM and CDR2 as ANQGSEA. The CDR3 sequence is CSVGITNEKLFF. Written as DNA, the CDR3 is TGCAGCGTTGGGATAACTAATGAAAAACTGTTTTTT.

The chain recombines TRBV4-1 with TRBJ2-3; a possible D gene is TRBD2 (7 bases). V was trimmed by 0 bases and J by 5 bases, leaving 15 bases between them. Germline-derived CDR1 and CDR2 are MGHRA and YSYEKL. The CDR3 consists of 16 residues. Here the CDR3 reads CASSQEEWGGEDTQYF. DNA of the CDR3: TGCGCCAGCAGCCAAGAAGAGTGGGGGGGCGAAGATACGCAGTATTTT.

The chain employs TRBV2 and TRBJ2-5, with D hard to call. The CDR3 has 14 amino acids. Germline V gives CDR1 SNHLY, CDR2 FYNNEI. Between the trimmed V and J ends, which lost 8 bases and 4 bases, there was a span of 17 bases. This CDR3 reads CASLKTLTAETQYF. The CDR3 DNA sequence: TGTGCCAGCCTGAAGACCCTCACGGCAGAGACCCAGTACTTC.

A note on this clone: In the same sample, other DNA sequences code for this CDR3. This sequence joins TRBV7-2 and TRBJ2-5; 9 nucleotides agree with TRBD2. Per germline, CDR1 SGHTA and CDR2 FQGNSA. The V and J ends lost 3 bases and 2 bases, in that order; junction bases with no gene match: 1. This CDR3 region has 14 residues. The CDR3 reads CASSFSGRQETQYF. DNA for the CDR3: TGTGCCAGCAGCTTTAGCGGGAGACAAGAGACCCAGTACTTC.

The genes are TRBV28 and TRBJ1-2, with 9 bases fitting TRBD1. J lost 7 bases, V lost 4 bases, and 10 bases had no gene match. Germline V gene lookup returns CDR1 MDHEN and CDR2 SYDVKM. The CDR3 length is 15 residues. The CDR3 region is CASSSYGQGSGGYTF. In DNA form, the CDR3 reads TGTGCCAGCAGTTCCTACGGACAGGGGTCGGGTGGCTACACCTTC.

V usage is TRBV6-6 and J usage is TRBJ1-2; D possibly corresponds to TRBD1 (5 bases). The CDR3 is made up of 12 amino acids. Per the germline V gene, CDR1 is MNHNY and CDR2 is SVGAGI (reference sequence). V gave up 1 base and J gave up 6 bases, with 6 bases separating them. The CDR3: CASSYLGDGYTF. As DNA, the CDR3 is TGTGCCAGCAGTTACTTGGGGGATGGCTACACCTTC.

This clone was seen only once. The rearrangement joins TRBV9 to TRBJ2-7; TRBD1 might be the D (5 bases). The germline gives CDR1 SGDLS, CDR2 YYNGEE. Trimming took off 4 bases at V and 6 bases at J, with 14 bases between the two ends. The CDR3 is made up of 13 amino acids. CDR3 in amino acids: CASSLLTASEQYF. The DNA of the CDR3 is TGTGCCAGCAGCCTTCTGACAGCTTCCGAGCAGTACTTC.

For the CDR3, the DNA is TGCGCCAGCAGCTCAGGGGGCGCGAGGCCCTACGAGCAGTACTTC. This codes for CASSSGGARPYEQYF. This chain uses TRBV5-1 with TRBJ2-7; 8 nucleotides align to TRBD1. The ends lost 3 bases at V and 2 bases at J; junction bases unmatched: 7. Germline CDR1 and CDR2: SGHRS and YFSETQ. The CDR3 has 15 amino acids.

V gene TRBV2 combines with J gene TRBJ2-2; perhaps D is TRBD1 or TRBD2 (6 bases each). The CDR3 length is 15 residues. From germline, CDR1 is SNHLY and CDR2 FYNNEI. Trimming cost V 7 bases and J 4 bases, with 16 bases left between them. CDR3 in amino acids: CASKGRGQITGELFF. CDR3 sequence (DNA): TGTGCCAGCAAGGGTCGGGGGCAGATCACCGGGGAGCTGTTTTTT.

The CDR3 DNA follows: TGTGCCAGCAGTGAGGCTCCTCTGGGGGCCAACGTCCTGACTTTC. This translates into CASSEAPLGANVLTF. The chain recombines TRBV2 with TRBJ2-6; D ambiguous. Germline V gene data show CDR1 as SNHLY and CDR2 as FYNNEI. Trimming removed 3 bases at V and 4 bases at J, with 10 bases between. CDR3 length equals 15 residues. The whole variable domain, remainder taken from reference TRBV2 and TRBJ2-6, is EPEVTQTPSHQVTQMGQEVILRCVPISNHLYFYWYRQILGQKVEFLVSFYNNEISEKSEIFDDQFSVERPDGSNFTLKIRSTKLEDSAMYFCASSEAPLGANVLTFGAGSRLTVL.

This clone was found once. The chain is built from TRBV5-1 and TRBJ1-3, with a tentative D call TRBD1 (5 bases). CDR1 and CDR2 (germline): SGHRS, YFSETQ. The CDR3 loop spans 15 amino acids. V lost 0 bases and J 2 bases, leaving 9 bases between the germline ends. The CDR3 reads CASSLGGFTGNTIYF. DNA of the CDR3: TGCGCCAGCAGCTTGGGGGGGTTTACTGGAAACACCATATATTTT.

V gene TRBV7-9 combines with J gene TRBJ2-7, with TRBD2 as a possible D gene (5 bases). Trimming removed 1 base at V and 4 bases at J, with 14 bases between. This CDR3 has 15 residues. In germline, CDR1 is SEHNR, CDR2 FQNEAQ (reference sequence). CDR3 coding DNA: TGTGCCAGCAGCTTAGGCCGCGGGTCGCGGTACGAGCAGTACTTC. It is translated as CASSLGRGSRYEQYF.